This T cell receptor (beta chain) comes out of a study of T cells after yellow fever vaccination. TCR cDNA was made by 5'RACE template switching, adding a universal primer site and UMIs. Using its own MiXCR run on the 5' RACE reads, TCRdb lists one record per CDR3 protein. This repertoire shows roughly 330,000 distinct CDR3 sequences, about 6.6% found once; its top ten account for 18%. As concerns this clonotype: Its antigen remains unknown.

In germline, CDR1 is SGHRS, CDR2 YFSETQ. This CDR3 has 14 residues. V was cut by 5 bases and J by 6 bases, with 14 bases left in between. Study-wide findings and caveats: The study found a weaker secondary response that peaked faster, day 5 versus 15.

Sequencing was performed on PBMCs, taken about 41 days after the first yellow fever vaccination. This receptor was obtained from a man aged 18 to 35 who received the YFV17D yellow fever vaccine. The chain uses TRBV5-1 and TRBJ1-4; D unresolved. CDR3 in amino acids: CASSPGVNDEKLFF. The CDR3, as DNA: TGCGCCAGCAGTCCGGGAGTTAACGATGAAAAACTGTTTTTT.